This TCR beta chain was sequenced for a study of cytomegalovirus exposure and HLA in healthy donors. Primers for the PCR totalled 60 Vbeta and 13 Jbeta. TCRdb's copy holds only in-frame clones and misses some; the assay was immunoSEQ multiplex PCR. The data show some 200,000 clones, approximately 84% seen once. Germline loops: CDR1 SGHAT, CDR2 FQNNGV. With 1 base removed from V and 4 bases from J, the gap between germline ends came to 16 bases. The CDR3 has 16 amino acids. The sample was PBMCs. The clonotype was recovered from a woman aged 40 to 49 in good health and CMV-seronegative. The chain has TRBV11-2 and TRBJ1-2, with a weak D call TRBD1 (5 bases). CDR3 region: CASSLAVGGGGYGYTF. The CDR3, as DNA: TGTGCCAGCAGCTTAGCCGTGGGGGGGGGTGGCTATGGCTACACCTTC.